At least ten counts were recorded for the clone carrying this TCR beta chain. Preparation of the TCRbeta library was carried out with unique molecular identifiers. TCRdb passed the PCR reads through MiXCR, listing each CDR3 protein once. Of 200,000 to 250,000 distinct CDR3 sequences in the sample, 8% to 9.5% were seen once. This sample stems from a study of T-cell reconstitution after alpha-beta-depleted transplantation in children. The sequence derives from a human donor who donated a stem cell graft to a child with acute lymphoblastic leukemia. The sample in question was PBMCs from the stem cell graft donor, obtained from the stem cell graft.

CDR3 protein: CSAETPYEQYF. The CDR3, as DNA: TGCAGCGCCGAGACCCCCTACGAGCAGTACTTC. The chain is built from TRBV29-1 and TRBJ2-7; D not certain. CDR1 and CDR2 from the germline V gene are SQVTM and ANQGSEA. The length of the CDR3 is 11 residues. V was clipped by 7 bases and J by 2 bases, with 9 bases between them.